This TCR beta chain was recovered during a study of T cell changes during pregnancy in multiple sclerosis. Trimming left V 0 bases short and J 0 bases short, with 10 bases between. This CDR3 contains 16 residues. Germline CDR1 is SGDLS and CDR2 is YYNGEE. Profiling relied on immunoSEQ multiplex PCR, and the TCRdb table lists in-frame clones only, not all of them. This repertoire shows tens of thousands of clones, 89% found once; its top ten account for roughly 6.5%. The chain joins TRBV9 to TRBJ2-1; no reliable D call. Source: CD8+ T cells from peripheral blood mononuclear cells, taken in the second trimester of pregnancy. This TCR was recovered from a female donor with multiple sclerosis, enrolled in a pregnancy study. CDR3 loop: CASSVGGATSYNEQFF. For the CDR3, the DNA is TGTGCCAGCAGCGTAGGTGGAGCGACCTCCTACAATGAGCAGTTCTTC.